Each of the 11 T cell receptor beta chains below was sequenced from the same sample in a study of blood T cell repertoires in COVID-19. Assay: immunoSEQ multiplex PCR; the TCRdb copy retains only in-frame clones and omits some. The sample includes around 110,000 clones, just over 85% seen only once; the top ten take approximately 4.2%. The material sequenced was peripheral blood. The source of these receptors is a man aged 40-55 years with acute or convalescent COVID-19.

This chain uses TRBV6-2 or TRBV6-3 with TRBJ1-2; the D gene is possibly TRBD1 (5 bases). Germline V gene sequence: CDR1 MNHEY, CDR2 SVGEGT. The length of the CDR3 is 15 residues. V lost 2 bases, J lost 6 bases, and 16 bases lay in between. The CDR3 is CASSYRATVPDGYTF. The CDR3 nucleotides are TGTGCCAGCAGTTACCGGGCGACAGTCCCTGATGGCTACACCTTC.

The rearrangement joins TRBV5-5 to TRBJ2-3, with 12 bases lining up with TRBD1. This CDR3 is 16 amino acids long. Trimming at V came to 1 base and at J to 3 bases, leaving 3 bases not matched to a gene. Germline V gene lookup returns CDR1 SGHKS and CDR2 YYEKEE (reference sequence). CDR3 residues: CASSLKGQGATDTQYF. CDR3 bases: TGTGCCAGCAGCTTGAAGGGACAGGGGGCAACAGATACGCAGTATTTT.

The V and J genes are TRBV5-1 and TRBJ2-1, with a possible D match to TRBD2 (5 bases). The germline V gene encodes CDR1 SGHRS and CDR2 YFSETQ. This CDR3 spans 12 amino acids. The germline V and J ends were trimmed by 0 bases and 9 bases, with 7 bases remaining between them. In DNA form, the CDR3 reads TGCGCCAGCAGCTTGGAAGCGGTTGAGCAGTTCTTC. This codes for CASSLEAVEQFF.

V usage is TRBV24-1 and J usage is TRBJ2-1, with 9 bases fitting TRBD2. Germline values: CDR1 KGHDR, CDR2 SFDVKD. This CDR3 contains 13 residues. The V segment lost 10 bases and the J segment 6 bases; nucleotides outside the gene matches: 6. The CDR3 here is CATGLAGINEQFF. The CDR3, as DNA: TGTGCCACTGGGCTAGCGGGAATCAATGAGCAGTTCTTC.

CDR3 residues: CASRVPGQVNTEAFF. The CDR3 DNA reads as TGTGCCAGCAGGGTCCCGGGACAGGTGAACACTGAAGCTTTCTTT. The chain has TRBV2 and TRBJ1-1; TRBD1 matches 8 bases. The CDR3 totals 15 residues. The J segment lost 0 bases and the V segment lost 6 bases, leaving 6 bases of the junction unmatched. Germline loops: CDR1 SNHLY, CDR2 FYNNEI.

The chain employs TRBV10-2 and TRBJ2-4; D remains unclear. This CDR3 spans 13 amino acids. Between the trimmed V and J ends, which lost 4 bases and 5 bases, there was a span of 9 bases. The germline CDR1 and CDR2 sequences are WSHSY and SAAADI. CDR3: CASSAEAQNIQYF. The CDR3, as DNA: TGCGCCAGCAGTGCCGAGGCCCAAAACATTCAGTACTTC.

This chain joins TRBV10-3 and TRBJ1-1; 8 positions match TRBD1. The CDR3 has 16 residues. Germline-derived CDR1 and CDR2 are ENHRY and SYGVKD. Trimming at V came to 4 bases and at J to 1 base, leaving 8 bases not matched to a gene. As DNA, the CDR3 is TGTGCCATCAGTGGCCAATGGACAGGGCGGAACACTGAAGCTTTCTTT. It specifies CAISGQWTGRNTEAFF.

The genes are TRBV27 and TRBJ2-1, with TRBD2 matching over 7 bases. This CDR3 spans 16 amino acids. Germline CDR1 reads MNHEY; CDR2 reads SMNVEV (reference sequence). After removal of 5 bases from V and 0 bases from J, the junction contained 7 bases not matched to a gene. CDR3 in amino acids: CASSPKRGSSYNEQFF. The CDR3 nucleotides are TGTGCCAGCAGTCCCAAGCGGGGATCCTCCTACAATGAGCAGTTCTTC.

The chain uses TRBV5-1 and TRBJ1-1, with D possibly TRBD1 on 5 matching bases. Looked up from germline, CDR1 is SGHRS and CDR2 is YFSETQ. V was trimmed by 0 bases and J by 0 bases, leaving 6 bases between them. The CDR3 totals 14 residues. For the CDR3, the DNA is TGCGCCAGCAGCTTGGAGGGGCTGAACACTGAAGCTTTCTTT. It encodes CASSLEGLNTEAFF.

The chain joins TRBV10-1 to TRBJ2-7, with a weak D call TRBD1 (5 bases). The CDR3 spans 15 residues. Trimming took 1 base from V and 4 from J, leaving 14 bases between them. Germline CDR1 is WNHNN and CDR2 is SYGVQD (reference sequence). The CDR3 DNA reads TGCGCCAGCAGTGAGTTGTCAGGGCAACTTTACGAGCAGTACTTC. It translates to CASSELSGQLYEQYF.

The chain carries TRBV10-3 and TRBJ2-3; 7 bases match TRBD2. J lost 2 bases, V lost 1 base, and 3 bases had no gene match. The germline V gene has CDR1 ENHRY and CDR2 SYGVKD. The CDR3 has 15 amino acids. CDR3 in DNA: TGTGCCATCAGTGAGTTGAGCGGGGACACAGATACGCAGTATTTT. Translation: CAISELSGDTDTQYF.